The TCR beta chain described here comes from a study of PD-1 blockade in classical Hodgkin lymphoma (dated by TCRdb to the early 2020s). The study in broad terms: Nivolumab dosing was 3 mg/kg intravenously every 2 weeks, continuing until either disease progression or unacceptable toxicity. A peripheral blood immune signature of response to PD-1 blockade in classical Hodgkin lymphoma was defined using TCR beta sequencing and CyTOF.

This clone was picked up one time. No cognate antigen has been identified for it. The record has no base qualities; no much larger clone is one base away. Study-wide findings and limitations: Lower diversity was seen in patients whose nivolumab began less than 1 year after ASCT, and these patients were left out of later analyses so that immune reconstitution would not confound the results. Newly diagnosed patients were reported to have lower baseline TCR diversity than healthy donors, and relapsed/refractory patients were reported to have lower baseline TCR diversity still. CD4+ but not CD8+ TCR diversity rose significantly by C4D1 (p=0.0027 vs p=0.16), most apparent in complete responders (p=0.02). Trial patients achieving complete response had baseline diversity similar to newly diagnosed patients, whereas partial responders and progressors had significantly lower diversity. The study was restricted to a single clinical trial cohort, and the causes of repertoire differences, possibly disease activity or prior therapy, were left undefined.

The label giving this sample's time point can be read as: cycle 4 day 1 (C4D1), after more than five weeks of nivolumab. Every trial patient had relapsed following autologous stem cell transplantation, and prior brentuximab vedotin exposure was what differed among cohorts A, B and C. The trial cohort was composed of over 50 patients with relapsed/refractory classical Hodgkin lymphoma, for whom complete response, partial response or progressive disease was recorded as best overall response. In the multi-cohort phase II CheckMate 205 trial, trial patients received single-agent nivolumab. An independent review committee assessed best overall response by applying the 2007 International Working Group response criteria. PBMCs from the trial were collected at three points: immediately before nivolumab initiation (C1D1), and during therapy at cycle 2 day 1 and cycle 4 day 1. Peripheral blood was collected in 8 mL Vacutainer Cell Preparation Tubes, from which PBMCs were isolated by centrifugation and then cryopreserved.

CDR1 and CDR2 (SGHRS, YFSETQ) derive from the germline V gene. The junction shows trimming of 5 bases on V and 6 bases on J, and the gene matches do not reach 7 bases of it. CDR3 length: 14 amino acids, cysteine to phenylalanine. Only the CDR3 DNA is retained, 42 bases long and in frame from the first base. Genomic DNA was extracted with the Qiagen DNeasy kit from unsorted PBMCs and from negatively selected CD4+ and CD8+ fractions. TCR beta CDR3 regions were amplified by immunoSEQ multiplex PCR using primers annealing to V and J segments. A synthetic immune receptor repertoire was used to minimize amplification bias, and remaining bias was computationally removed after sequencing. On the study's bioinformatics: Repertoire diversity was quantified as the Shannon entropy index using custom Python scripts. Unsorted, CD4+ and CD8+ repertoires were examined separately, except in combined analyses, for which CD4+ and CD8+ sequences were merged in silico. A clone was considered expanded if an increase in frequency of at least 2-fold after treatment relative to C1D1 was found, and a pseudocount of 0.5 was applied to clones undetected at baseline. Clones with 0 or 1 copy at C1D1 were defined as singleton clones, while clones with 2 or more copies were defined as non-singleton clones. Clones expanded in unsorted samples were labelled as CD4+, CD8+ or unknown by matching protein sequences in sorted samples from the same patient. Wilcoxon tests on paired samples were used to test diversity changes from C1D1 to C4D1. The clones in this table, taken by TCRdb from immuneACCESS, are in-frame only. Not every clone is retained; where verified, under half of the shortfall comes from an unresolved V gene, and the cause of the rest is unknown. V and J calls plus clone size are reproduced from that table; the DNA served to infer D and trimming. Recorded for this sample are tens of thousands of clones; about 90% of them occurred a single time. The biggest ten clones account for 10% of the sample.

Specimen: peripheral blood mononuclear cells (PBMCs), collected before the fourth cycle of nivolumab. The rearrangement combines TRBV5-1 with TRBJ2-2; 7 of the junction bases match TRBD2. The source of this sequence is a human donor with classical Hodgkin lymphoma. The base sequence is TGCGCCAGCAGACGGGGAGGGGATGCCGGGGAGCTGTTTTTT. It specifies CASRRGGDAGELFF.